The clone carrying this T cell receptor beta chain was detected once. The sample comes from a study of shared clonotypes between healthy human individuals. For the study at large: The study used three CD4 naive, three CD4 memory, two CD8 naive and one CD8 memory plate per donor.

The repertoire was sequenced with immunoSEQ multiplex PCR; TCRdb's copy has only in-frame clones and lacks some. Among about 510,000 clones listed, about 96% were seen once. Germline V lookup: CDR1 SGHTA, CDR2 FQGNSA. With 1 base removed from V and 0 bases from J, the gap between germline ends came to 13 bases. The CDR3 is made up of 16 amino acids. This receptor was identified in a woman in her twenties or thirties in good health. Sequencing was performed on naive CD4+ T cells sorted from blood. Subset indicated: CD45RA+ positively selected. The rearrangement links TRBV7-2 to TRBJ2-7; D not resolved. The CDR3 DNA is TGTGCCAGCAGCTTAGGCCCGTCCGGGCACTCCTACGAGCAGTACTTC. Protein: CASSLGPSGHSYEQYF.